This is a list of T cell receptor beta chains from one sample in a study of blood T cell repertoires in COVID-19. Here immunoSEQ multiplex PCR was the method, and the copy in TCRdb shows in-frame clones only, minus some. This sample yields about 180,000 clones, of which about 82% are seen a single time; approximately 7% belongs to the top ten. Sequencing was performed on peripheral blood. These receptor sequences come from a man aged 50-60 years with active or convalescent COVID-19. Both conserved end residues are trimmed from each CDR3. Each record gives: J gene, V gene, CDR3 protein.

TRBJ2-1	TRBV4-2	ASSPITGNSYNEQF
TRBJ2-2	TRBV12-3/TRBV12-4	ASSRGSGELF
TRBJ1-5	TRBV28	ASSRTGNSNQPQH
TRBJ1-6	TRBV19	ASRAVGPSNSPLH
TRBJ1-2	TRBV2	ASSVGRVHYGYT
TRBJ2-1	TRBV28	ASRGGRRNYNEQF
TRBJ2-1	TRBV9	ASSVAPSIDEQF
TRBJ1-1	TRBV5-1	ASRQEPDNTEAF
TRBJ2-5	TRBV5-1	ASSFRGLAGGETQY
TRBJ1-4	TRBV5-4	ASSFSEGEEKLF
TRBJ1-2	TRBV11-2	ASSLDLGVLNYGYT
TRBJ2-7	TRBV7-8	ASSLGRQGPYEQY
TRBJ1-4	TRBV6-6	ASSPTTDRGREKLF
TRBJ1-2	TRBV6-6	ASSPLSGMSGYT
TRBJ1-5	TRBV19	ASSIVGDRGNQPQH
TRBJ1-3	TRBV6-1	ASSGGLIQNGNTIY
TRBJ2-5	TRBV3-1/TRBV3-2	ASSQDWDRQETQY
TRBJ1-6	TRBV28	ASILKDRVSSPLH
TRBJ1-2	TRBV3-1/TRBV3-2	ASSQGTAYGYT
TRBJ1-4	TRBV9	ASSPWSGTNEKLF
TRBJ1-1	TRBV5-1	ASSLTGNTEAF
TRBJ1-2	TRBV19	ASSITDYGYT
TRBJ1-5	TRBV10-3	AIRSQNNQPQH
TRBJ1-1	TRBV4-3	ASSPQGANTEAF
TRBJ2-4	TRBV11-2	ASSLGTGGNIQY
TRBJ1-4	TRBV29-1	SVGYVGQGWEKLF
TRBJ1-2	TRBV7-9	ASSFQGAANYGYT
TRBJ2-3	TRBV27	ASSLVGRLVADTQY
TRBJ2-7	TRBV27	ASGPDRGYEQY
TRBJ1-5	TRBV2	ASSEVINQPQH
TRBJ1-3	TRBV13	ASSRTGSGNTIY
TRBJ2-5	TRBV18	ASSPTKGLAEETQY
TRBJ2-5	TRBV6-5	ASSQTGYQETQY
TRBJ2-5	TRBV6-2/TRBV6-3	ASSLAGGSPRGTQY
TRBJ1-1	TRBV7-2	ASSAREQWRNTEAF
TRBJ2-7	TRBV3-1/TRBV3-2	ASSQDLYEQY
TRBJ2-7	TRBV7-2	ASSTANYYEQY
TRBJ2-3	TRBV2	ASSEGEGLAGPDTQY
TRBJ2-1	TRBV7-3	ASSSGLAGGRQF
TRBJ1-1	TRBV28	ASSFRGGTEAF
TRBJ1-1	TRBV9	ASSGGQNTEAF
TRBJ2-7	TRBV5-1	ASSSMQGSTYEQY
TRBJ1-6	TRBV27	ASSHRDRYNSPLH
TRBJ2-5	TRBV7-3	ASSYGVQETQY
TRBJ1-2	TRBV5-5	ASSRGTAYGYT
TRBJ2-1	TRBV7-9	AITPGQGEYNEQF
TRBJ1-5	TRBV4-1	ASSQVPGTVNQPQH
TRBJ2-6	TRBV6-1	ASSEYTPGANVLT
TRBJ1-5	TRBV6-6	AINEGAISNQPQH
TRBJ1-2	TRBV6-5	ASTQGGGINYGYT
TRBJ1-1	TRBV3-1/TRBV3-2	ASSLGGLLNTEAF
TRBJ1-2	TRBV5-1	ASSPDSNYGYT
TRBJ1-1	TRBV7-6	ASSGTGDTEAF
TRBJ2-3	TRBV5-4	ASSLGHPSTDTQY
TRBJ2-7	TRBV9	ASSVAFGGGYEQY
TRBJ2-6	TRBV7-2	ASSSNPGANVLT
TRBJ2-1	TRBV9	ASSPWGGNEQF